The 14 T cell receptor beta chains below come from one sample, sequenced in a study of blood T cells in healthy people across ages. A second roughly 6 to 11 cycle PCR used barcoded and J-beta primers. One entry per CDR3 protein results from TCRdb running MiXCR on the 5' RACE reads. The repertoire holds more than 800,000 distinct CDR3 sequences, with 25% to 35% as singletons. The sequencing input was blood. These receptor sequences come from an elderly woman in good health.

This clonotype has a count of ten or more. The chain links TRBV28 to TRBJ2-7; D could derive from TRBD1 or TRBD2 (5 bases each). CDR1 and CDR2 from the germline V gene are MDHEN and SYDVKM. Trimming took off 6 bases at V and 0 bases at J, with 15 bases between the two ends. This CDR3 is built from 15 residues. For the CDR3, the DNA is TGTGCCAGCAGCGCGCCGGGGCAGGCCTCCTACGAGCAGTACTTC. Translation gives CASSAPGQASYEQYF. The full variable domain, in which reference TRBV28 and TRBJ2-7 provide the parts outside the CDR3, is DVKVTQSSRYLVKRTGEKVFLECVQDMDHENMFWYRQDPGLGLRLIYFSYDVKMKEKGDIPEGYSVSREKKERFSLILESASTNQTSMYLCASSAPGQASYEQYFGPGTRLTVT.

This clonotype has more than one count but fewer than ten. The chain uses TRBV9 and TRBJ2-5, with D unresolved. Near its end, the DNA agrees better with TRBJ2-7, so the J call may be wrong. This CDR3 is 14 amino acids long. Per germline, CDR1 SGDLS and CDR2 YYNGEE. This chain's CDR3 is CASSDGLVFGEQYF. DNA of the CDR3: TGTGCCAGCAGCGATGGTCTAGTTTTCGGCGAGCAGTACTTC.

The gene calls are TRBV6-2 or TRBV6-3 and TRBJ2-2; tentatively, D is TRBD2 (7 bases). Germline V gives CDR1 MNHEY, CDR2 SVGEGT. V was shortened by 5 bases and J by 3 bases, with 10 bases between the two germline ends. This CDR3 region has 14 residues. The CDR3 sequence: CASSHGGHTGELFF. DNA for the CDR3: TGTGCCAGCAGTCACGGGGGGCACACCGGGGAGCTGTTTTTT.

Notes on this clonotype: A much larger clone differs from this one at a single base, so this may be a read error. The chain is built from TRBV7-2 and TRBJ2-1; 14 nucleotides agree with TRBD2. The CDR3 has 16 amino acids. CDR1 SGHTA and CDR2 FQGNSA come from the germline V gene. CDR3: CASSSRTSGGQGELFF. The CDR3 coding sequence is TGTGCCAGCAGCTCCAGGACTAGCGGGGGGCAGGGTGAGCTGTTCTTC.

This clonotype occurred a few times. The V gene is TRBV3-1, the J gene TRBJ1-2; no clear D. The CDR3 covers 12 residues. Germline loops: CDR1 LGHDT, CDR2 YNNKEL (reference sequence). The ends were cut back, 4 bases at V and 8 bases at J, with 11 bases in the middle. The CDR3 sequence: CASSPGGFGYTF. In DNA form, the CDR3 reads TGTGCCAGCAGCCCCGGTGGGTTCGGCTACACCTTC.

This clonotype has at least ten counts. The rearrangement joins TRBV7-2 to TRBJ2-4, with D perhaps matching TRBD2 (7 bases). In germline, CDR1 is SGHTA, CDR2 FQGNSA. V was trimmed by 5 bases and J by 11 bases, leaving 28 bases between them. This CDR3 comprises 17 residues. CDR3 in amino acids: CASSPAPFQGRGGVQYF. In DNA form, the CDR3 reads TGTGCCAGCAGCCCAGCCCCCTTCCAGGGGAGGGGTGGGGTTCAGTACTTC. The full variable domain, rest sourced from reference TRBV7-2 and TRBJ2-4, is GAGVSQSPSNKVTEKGKDVELRCDPISGHTALYWYRQSLGQGLEFLIYFQGNSAPDKSGLPSDRFSAERTGGSVSTLTIQRTQQEDSAVYLCASSPAPFQGRGGVQYFGAGTRLSVL.

The sample holds many counts of this clonotype. The V and J genes are TRBV3-1 and TRBJ1-4, with D maybe TRBD1 (6 bases). Germline V gives CDR1 LGHDT, CDR2 YNNKEL (reference sequence). The CDR3 length is 16 residues. Trimming pared 2 bases from V and 8 bases from J, leaving 18 bases between. CDR3 region: CASSQLRGRGREKLFF. Here the CDR3 DNA reads TGTGCCAGCAGCCAACTCAGGGGTCGCGGTCGGGAAAAACTGTTTTTT.

This CDR3 reads CASTTGRGNGYTF. As DNA, the CDR3 is TGTGCCAGCACCACGGGCAGGGGGAATGGCTACACCTTC. This chain joins TRBV14 and TRBJ1-2; 7 bases are shared with TRBD1. Trimming removed 7 bases from V and 6 bases from J; junction bases left unmatched: 8. The germline gives CDR1 SGHDN, CDR2 FVKESK. The length of the CDR3 is 13 residues.

This clonotype was recorded a few times. An end of the junction does not agree with germline; a read error may underlie this. CDR3: CAGSAGLDTDTQYF. In nucleotides, the CDR3 is TGTGCCGGCAGCGCCGGACTAGACACAGATACGCAGTATTTT. V and J are TRBV7-2 and TRBJ2-3, with TRBD2 matching over 7 bases. This CDR3 spans 14 amino acids. Germline lookup yields CDR1 SGHTA and CDR2 FQGNSA.

The chain carries TRBV6-6 and TRBJ1-4; a possible D gene is TRBD1 (6 bases). Germline loops: CDR1 MNHNY, CDR2 SVGAGI (reference sequence). Trimming shortened V by 7 bases and J by 8 bases, and 14 bases separated the two germline ends. The CDR3 runs 13 residues. CDR3 in DNA: TGTGCCAGCAATCGACAGGTCCGGGAAAAACTGTTTTTT. Its translation: CASNRQVREKLFF.

V gene TRBV11-2 combines with J gene TRBJ2-7; 9 bases map to TRBD1. Germline V gene sequence: CDR1 SGHAT, CDR2 FQNNGV. J lost 1 base, V lost 5 bases, and 9 bases had no gene match. This CDR3 region has 16 residues. The CDR3 loop reads CASSAYRGPLSYEQYF. CDR3 nucleotides: TGTGCCAGCAGCGCTTACAGGGGGCCCCTGTCCTACGAGCAGTACTTC.

Many counts were recorded for this clonotype. The J gene is TRBJ2-3, the V gene TRBV20-1, with no clear D. The germline V gene has CDR1 DFQATT and CDR2 SNEGSKA (reference sequence). The CDR3 runs 13 residues. Between the trimmed V and J ends, which lost 3 bases and 0 bases, there was a span of 7 bases. As DNA, the CDR3 is TGCAGTGCTAGGGTCGGCAGCACAGATACGCAGTATTTT. Amino acid sequence: CSARVGSTDTQYF.

The table lists this clonotype with many counts. This chain links TRBV20-1 with TRBJ2-6; 8 bases align to TRBD1. This CDR3 has 16 amino acids. With V trimmed by 7 bases and J by 2 bases, 10 bases remained unmatched. CDR1 and CDR2 from the germline V gene are DFQATT and SNEGSKA (reference sequence). CDR3 bases: TGCAGTGGGACCACAGGGGGTTCCACTGGGGCCAACGTCCTGACTTTC. Translation: CSGTTGGSTGANVLTF.

This clonotype has just a few counts. The V gene is TRBV5-1, the J gene TRBJ1-5; D may be TRBD1 (6 bases). In germline, CDR1 is SGHRS, CDR2 YFSETQ. V was pared by 4 bases and J by 3 bases, with 11 bases between. This CDR3 is built from 14 residues. CDR3: CASSLTGLNQPQHF. The CDR3 bases are TGCGCCAGCAGCCTCACAGGGCTCAATCAGCCCCAGCATTTT. The variable domain in full, completed from reference TRBV5-1 and TRBJ1-5, reads KAGVTQTPRYLIKTRGQQVTLSCSPISGHRSVSWYQQTPGQGLQFLFEYFSETQRNKGNFPGRFSGRQFSNSRSEMNVSTLELGDSALYLCASSLTGLNQPQHFGDGTRLSIL.